This T cell receptor (beta chain) was sequenced during a study of follicular helper T cells after annual influenza vaccination. The V segment lost 2 bases and the J segment 5 bases; nucleotides outside the gene matches: 3. CDR1 is MNHNS, CDR2 SASEGT, per germline. This CDR3 has 14 residues. Time point denoted: 2015-2016 season, pre-vaccination. Sorted blood CD4 subsets were sequenced before and after adults received seasonal inactivated influenza vaccine. The protocol was immunoSEQ multiplex PCR, while the TCRdb copy is restricted to in-frame clones and leaves out a portion. Of 9,500 to 15,000 clones listed, approximately 80% are singletons.

The input for sequencing was CXCR5+ CD38- circulating T follicular helper cells from blood, taken on the day of influenza vaccination. Subset meaning: circulating Tfh, non-naive CD4+CXCR5+PD-1+ (ICOS+CD38+ or ICOS-CD38-). The chain joins TRBV6-1 to TRBJ1-1, with 9 bases matching TRBD1. This receptor was identified in an adult who received the influenza vaccine. The CDR3 loop is CASSERTGVTEAFF. Written as DNA, the CDR3 is TGTGCCAGCAGTGAAAGGACAGGGGTAACTGAAGCTTTCTTT.